This entry lists 4 T cell receptor beta chains sequenced from one sample in a study of blood T cell repertoires in COVID-19. Data came from immunoSEQ multiplex PCR; TCRdb stores just in-frame clones and leaves some out. The sample lists a few hundred thousand clones, around 88% occurring once. Material for sequencing was peripheral blood. These receptors were obtained from a woman in her twenties or thirties with COVID-19, enrolled during active disease.

This clone has just a few counts. J is TRBJ2-3 and V is TRBV6-4; 9 bases agree with TRBD2. Trimming cost V 0 bases and J 3 bases; bases outside gene matches: 7. This CDR3 contains 17 residues. CDR1 and CDR2 from the germline V gene are MRHNA and SNTAGT. As DNA, the CDR3 is TGTGCCAGCAGTGACTCGAGTAGCGGGAGTGGAACAGATACGCAGTATTTT. Its protein is CASSDSSSGSGTDTQYF.

V gene TRBV18 combines with J gene TRBJ2-2; 8 nucleotides align to TRBD1. Germline CDR1 is KGHSH and CDR2 is LQKENI. CDR3 size: 18 residues. Trimming took 0 bases from V and 0 from J; bases not matched to a gene: 6. The CDR3 DNA follows: TGTGCCAGCTCACCACCGAGGGGCAGGGGGCCGAACACCGGGGAGCTGTTTTTT. Translated: CASSPPRGRGPNTGELFF.

This clone has only one observation. Here the CDR3 reads CASSFAGAGELFF. In nucleotides, the CDR3 is TGTGCCAGCAGTTTTGCAGGGGCGGGGGAGCTGTTTTTT. This chain connects TRBV12-3 or TRBV12-4 to TRBJ2-2; tentatively, D is TRBD1 (6 bases). The CDR3 has 13 residues. Deletions cut 3 bases from V and 8 bases from J, with 10 bases between.

The genes are TRBV19 and TRBJ2-1; perhaps TRBD2 as D (5 bases). V was trimmed by 7 bases and J by 6 bases, leaving 19 bases between them. Looked up from germline, CDR1 is LNHDA and CDR2 is SQIVND (reference sequence). This CDR3 is built from 15 residues. The CDR3 here is CASNRAAEWVNEQFF. DNA of the CDR3: TGTGCCAGTAATCGAGCGGCCGAATGGGTCAATGAGCAGTTCTTC.